These 2 T cell receptor beta chains were sequenced from one sample in a study of blood T cells in healthy people across ages. Primed by a sample-barcoded 5' primer and a J-beta primer mix, a second PCR proceeded for about 6 to 12 cycles. In TCRdb, the 5' RACE reads were re-called with MiXCR into one record per CDR3 protein. The sample yields fewer than 2,000,000 distinct CDR3 sequences, roughly 43% seen once. What was sequenced was blood. The receptors shown here come from a human donor in good health.

This clonotype turned up a few times. The chain uses TRBV28 and TRBJ1-1; 7 bases are shared with TRBD1. Germline V lookup: CDR1 MDHEN, CDR2 SYDVKM. V was clipped by 6 bases and J by 2 bases; unmatched bases: 9. CDR3 length: 15 residues. CDR3: CASSRLTGDNTEAFF. CDR3 DNA: TGTGCCAGCAGCCGACTCACAGGGGACAACACTGAAGCTTTCTTT.

Of note for this clonotype: A much larger clone lies one base from this, so it may be a read error. The chain joins TRBV29-1 to TRBJ2-5; the D gene is possibly TRBD2 (6 bases). The CDR3 contains 12 residues. V was clipped by 6 bases and J by 0 bases, with 8 bases between them. Germline V gene data show CDR1 as SQVTM and CDR2 as ANQGSEA. The CDR3, as DNA: TGCAGCGTCGCGGGACACCAAGAGACCCAGTACTTC. It translates to CSVAGHQETQYF.